The clone carrying this T cell receptor (beta chain) was recorded a few times. The data belong to a study of T cells in Graves' hyperthyroidism and ophthalmopathy. As for the study in general: At the time of initial diagnosis and before any treatment, peripheral blood was collected.

RNA transcripts gave rise to amplified TCR beta CDR3 regions. The TCR CDR3 was amplified in a first-round RT-PCR using the HTBI primer set. One entry per CDR3 protein, called by TCRdb with MiXCR from the multiplex PCR reads. The sample has over 350,000 distinct CDR3 sequences, 14% to 15% seen once. The V and J ends lost 5 bases and 0 bases, in that order; junction bases with no gene match: 13. The germline V gene has CDR1 SGHVS and CDR2 FQNEAQ. The CDR3 has 18 amino acids. Sequenced input: blood. The sequence was obtained from a man aged 18-30 years with Graves' ophthalmopathy. The chain couples TRBV7-8 to TRBJ1-5, with 7 bases lining up with TRBD1. CDR3 nucleotides: TGTGCCAGCAGCGAAAGGGGGCAGGGGGTCGATAGCAATCAGCCCCAGCATTTT. Its translation is CASSERGQGVDSNQPQHF.